A selection of T cell receptor beta chains follows, all from one sample in a study of shared clonotypes between healthy human individuals. Sequenced by immunoSEQ multiplex PCR; TCRdb stores in-frame clones only, minus some. The sample shows about 960,000 clones, around three quarters of them seen only once. The sequenced material came from memory CD4+ T cells sorted from blood. The receptors derive from a man between 18 and 35 years old in good health. The CDR3 runs from the conserved cysteine through the conserved F or W. The D gene is left open where the match is weak. For some rows the clone size is stated as once, few or many, or as a class when expanded; others skip it.

D gene,V gene,J gene,clone size,CDR3 DNA,CDR3 protein
TRBD2,TRBV10-3,TRBJ2-7,NA,TGTGCCATCAGGAGGACTAGCGGGAGCTACGAGCAGTACTTC,CAIRRTSGSYEQYF
TRBD2,TRBV11-2,TRBJ2-1,NA,TGTGCCAGCAGCTCTGGACTAGTCGCGGGGTACAATGAGCAGTTCTTC,CASSSGLVAGYNEQFF
NA,TRBV5-1,TRBJ1-3,NA,TGCGCCAGCAGCCCAACCCTGGGAGGAGACTCTGGAAACACCATATATTTT,CASSPTLGGDSGNTIYF
TRBD2,TRBV5-1,TRBJ2-3,many,TGCGCCAGCAGCCGGATGGGTAGCGGGGCAGGCACAGATACGCAGTATTTT,CASSRMGSGAGTDTQYF
TRBD2,TRBV5-6,TRBJ2-1,NA,TGTGCCAGCAGCGGGGGACTAGCGTTCGGCAATGAGCAGTTCTTC,CASSGGLAFGNEQFF
NA,TRBV4-2,TRBJ1-1,many,TGTGCCAGCAGCCAGGGGGCGTCGAACACTGAAGCTTTCTTT,CASSQGASNTEAFF
TRBD1,TRBV19,TRBJ1-1,few,TGTGCCAGTAGTACCCCGGGACAGAGAGCTTTCTTT,CASSTPGQRAFF
NA,TRBV9,TRBJ2-7,NA,TGTGCCAGCAGCGTAGGGGTGGGGTCCGACGAGCAGTACTTC,CASSVGVGSDEQYF
TRBD2,TRBV12-5,TRBJ2-5,NA,TGTGCTAGTGGCCGAGCGGGAGGGCCGGTGGAGACCCAGTACTTC,CASGRAGGPVETQYF
TRBD2,TRBV9,TRBJ2-7,NA,TGTGCCAGCAGCGTAGGATCGGGGGAGGGCGGGGTCTACGAGCAGTACTTC,CASSVGSGEGGVYEQYF
NA,TRBV7-8,TRBJ2-1,NA,TGTGCCAGCAGCTTAGTGCGGGGTGAGCAGTTCTTC,CASSLVRGEQFF
NA,TRBV5-4,TRBJ1-2,NA,TGTGCCAGCAGCTTGGCCACGCGCGATTATGGCTACACCTTC,CASSLATRDYGYTF
NA,TRBV7-6,TRBJ2-1,NA,TGTGCCAGCACCCGAGGGGCAGGGGCCTACAATGAGCAGTTCTTC,CASTRGAGAYNEQFF
NA,TRBV7-2,TRBJ1-6,once,TGTGCCAGCAGCTTAACGGGGGGCTATAATTCACCCCTCCACTTT,CASSLTGGYNSPLHF
TRBD2,TRBV11-2,TRBJ2-7,NA,TGTGCCAGCAGCTTAGGGAGCGGGGGCCCTATCTACGAGCAGTACTTC,CASSLGSGGPIYEQYF
TRBD2,TRBV18,TRBJ2-7,NA,TGTGCCAGCTCACCGCAGACTAGCGGACTAACCTACGAGCAGTACTTC,CASSPQTSGLTYEQYF
NA,TRBV7-6,TRBJ2-3,NA,TGTGCCAGCAGCTTAGGTGCCTCGGACACAGATACGCAGTATTTT,CASSLGASDTDTQYF
NA,TRBV5-1,TRBJ2-2,NA,TGCGCCAGCAGCTTGGGGGGGCCCCAAGACGGGGAGCTGTTTTTT,CASSLGGPQDGELFF
TRBD2,TRBV9,TRBJ2-3,once,TGTGCCAGCAGCTCGGACGGACCTAGCGGGGGTGTGGGGAGGACAGATACGCAGTATTTT,CASSSDGPSGGVGRTDTQYF
NA,TRBV6-1,TRBJ1-4,NA,TGTGCCAGCAGTGAGGGATGGTATGAAAAACTGTTTTTT,CASSEGWYEKLFF
NA,TRBV14,TRBJ2-5,NA,TGTGCCAGCAGCCAAGAACAGGGTCCTTTTCCGTACTTC,CASSQEQGPFPYF
TRBD2,TRBV11-1,TRBJ2-3,NA,TGTGCCAGCAGGCTGGGGGGGAACGCAGATACGCAGTATTTT,CASRLGGNADTQYF
NA,TRBV5-1,TRBJ1-1,NA,TGCGCCAGCAGCTTGGTACCGGACAGAAGTAACACTGAAGCTTTCTTT,CASSLVPDRSNTEAFF
NA,TRBV5-1,TRBJ2-7,NA,TGCGCCAGCAGCTTGCCGACAGGAGAAACCTACGAGCAGTACTTC,CASSLPTGETYEQYF
NA,TRBV6-1,TRBJ2-5,once,TGTGCCAGCGGGGGGACAGTCCAAGAGACCCAGTACTTC,CASGGTVQETQYF
NA,TRBV7-6,TRBJ2-5,NA,TGTGCCAGCAGCTTAGGCTTGCGAGAGACCCAGTACTTC,CASSLGLRETQYF
NA,TRBV2,TRBJ2-5,NA,TGTGCCAGCTGTATGTACCAAGAGACCCAGTACTTC,CASCMYQETQYF
TRBD2,TRBV2,TRBJ2-2,NA,TGTGCCAGCAGGGTGGGTCTAGCGGGAGGCCTGAACACCGGGGAGCTGTTTTTT,CASRVGLAGGLNTGELFF
TRBD2,TRBV5-8,TRBJ2-5,NA,TGTGCCAGCAGCCCCGGGACTAGGGATAAAGAGACCCAGTACTTC,CASSPGTRDKETQYF
NA,TRBV28,TRBJ2-7,NA,TGTGCCAGCAGTTTACGTAGTGGGGCCTCCTACGAGCAGTACTTC,CASSLRSGASYEQYF
TRBD1,TRBV28,TRBJ1-2,NA,TGTGCCAGCAGTTCGGACAGGAATCCGGACTATGGCTACACCTTC,CASSSDRNPDYGYTF
NA,TRBV7-9,TRBJ2-3,NA,TGTGCCAGCAGCAAACTAGGGGCAGATACGCAGTATTTT,CASSKLGADTQYF
NA,TRBV29-1,TRBJ1-1,NA,TGCAGCGTGGGCCGGGGATCCAGGGAGTTCACTGAAGCTTTCTTT,CSVGRGSREFTEAFF
NA,TRBV18,TRBJ1-5,NA,TGTGCCAGCTCACCTTCGGACGGGAGCAATCAGCCCCAGCATTTT,CASSPSDGSNQPQHF
TRBD2,TRBV5-1,TRBJ2-3,NA,TGCGCCAGCAGCCGGACTAGCGGGGGTTTCACAGATACGCAGTATTTT,CASSRTSGGFTDTQYF
NA,TRBV4-1,TRBJ2-5,NA,TGCGCCAGCAGCCAAGTCCATCGGGAGACCCAGTACTTC,CASSQVHRETQYF
TRBD1,TRBV2,TRBJ2-7,few,TGTGCCAGCAGTGCCGGGACAGGGGGCCGCGAGCAGTACTTC,CASSAGTGGREQYF
NA,TRBV5-1,TRBJ2-7,NA,TGCGCCAGCAGCGGGGGAAGGTGGGGCAGAGGCTACGAGCAGTACTTC,CASSGGRWGRGYEQYF
NA,TRBV9,TRBJ1-2,NA,TGTGCCAGCAGCGTAGGTCTCGGGGGGGCAGGCTATGGCTACACCTTC,CASSVGLGGAGYGYTF
TRBD2,TRBV9,TRBJ2-5,NA,TGTGCCAGCAGCGTAGGGACTAGCGGGGGTCAAGAGACCCAGTACTTC,CASSVGTSGGQETQYF
NA,TRBV6-1,TRBJ1-6,few,TGTGCCAGCAGTGAAGCTTCTTCACCCCTCCACTTT,CASSEASSPLHF
TRBD2,TRBV2,TRBJ2-1,many,TGTGCCAGCAGTGCTAGCGGGGGGGGTAACAATGAGCAGTTCTTC,CASSASGGGNNEQFF
NA,TRBV4-3,TRBJ1-6,NA,TGCGCCAGCAGCCAAGAGGCCAGTTATAATTCACCCCTCCACTTT,CASSQEASYNSPLHF
TRBD2,TRBV9,TRBJ2-3,once,TGTGCCAGCAGCGTTTTGGCGGGGGGGCTTAGCACAGATACGCAGTATTTT,CASSVLAGGLSTDTQYF
NA,TRBV30,TRBJ2-5,once,TGTGCCTGGAGTGTCGTAGGAGAGACCCAGTACTTC,CAWSVVGETQYF
NA,TRBV7-8,TRBJ2-2,once,TGTGCCAGCAGCTCTAACAGAGACACCGGGGAGCTGTTTTTT,CASSSNRDTGELFF
NA,TRBV11-2,TRBJ2-7,NA,TGTGCCAGCAGCACCCTATTCCCCGAGCAGTACTTC,CASSTLFPEQYF
NA,TRBV7-8,TRBJ2-5,NA,TGTGCCAGCAGCTTTGGTTTGTGGTTCGGGGACCAAGAGACCCAGTACTTC,CASSFGLWFGDQETQYF
NA,TRBV6-1,TRBJ2-6,NA,TGTGCCAGCAGTACAGGGCTCACCGGGGCCAACGTCCTGACTTTC,CASSTGLTGANVLTF
NA,TRBV5-1,TRBJ2-3,NA,TGCGCCAGCAGCTTGGGGGCGGAGACTAGCACAGATACGCAGTATTTT,CASSLGAETSTDTQYF
NA,TRBV5-1,TRBJ1-1,NA,TGCGCCAGCAGCCTGGACAGACCCAATTTAAAGGTGAACACTGAAGCTTTCTTT,CASSLDRPNLKVNTEAFF
NA,TRBV10-3,TRBJ2-7,once,TGTGCCATCAGTACACCTGAGGGAGAGTACTTC,CAISTPEGEYF
NA,TRBV7-2,TRBJ1-1,NA,TGTGCCAGCAGCTCACAAGTCGGGCCGATGTCTGAAGCTTTCTTT,CASSSQVGPMSEAFF
NA,TRBV18,TRBJ2-5,once,TGTGCCAGCTCACCATCCATACAAGAGACCCAGTACTTC,CASSPSIQETQYF
NA,TRBV30,TRBJ2-5,NA,TGTGCCTGGTCAAAAGGGGCAGTGATAAGGGAGACCCAGTACTTC,CAWSKGAVIRETQYF
NA,TRBV14,TRBJ2-6,NA,TGTGCCAGCAGCCAATGGGCCCTCGACGGCTCTACCAACGTCCTGACTTTC,CASSQWALDGSTNVLTF
NA,TRBV12-1,TRBJ2-5,NA,TGTGCCAGCAGCCCCCGGACTAGCCTTGAGACCCAGTACTTC,CASSPRTSLETQYF
TRBD1,TRBV30,TRBJ2-3,NA,TGTGCCTGGAGGGTCAAGGGGGCGCATCGTTTTAGCACAGATACGCAGTATTTT,CAWRVKGAHRFSTDTQYF